Listed here are 22 T cell receptor beta chains from one sample, sequenced in a study of beta chain features in type 1 diabetes. The whole isolated RNA underwent reverse transcription, so sequencing captured expressed TCRB transcripts. Sequenced by immunoSEQ multiplex PCR; TCRdb stores in-frame clones only, minus some. Altogether approximately 150,000 clones are present, 9% to 10% being singletons, with the ten largest covering almost 0.65%. Sequencing used central memory CD4+ T cells from blood. The receptors were sampled from a woman aged 40 to 55 in good health.

The chain employs TRBV19 and TRBJ1-2; D gene uncertain. CDR3 length equals 14 residues. Between the trimmed V and J ends, which lost 1 base and 4 bases, there was a span of 10 bases. Germline CDR1 and CDR2: LNHDA and SQIVND (reference sequence). CDR3 in DNA: TGTGCCAGTAGTATAGGGGAGCTTCTCTATGGCTACACCTTC. Its translation is CASSIGELLYGYTF.

On this clone itself: The junction and the germline gene differ at one end; a read error may be behind it. The chain employs TRBV6-6 and TRBJ2-1; 7 nucleotides align to TRBD1. Germline-derived CDR1 and CDR2 are MNHNY and SVGAGI (reference sequence). The CDR3 extends over 13 amino acids. The DNA of the CDR3 is TGTGCCGCAAAACAGGGGTCCTTCAATGAGCAGTTCTTC. Translation gives CAAKQGSFNEQFF.

This clone was observed a few times. The chain is built from TRBV7-8 and TRBJ1-1, with D perhaps TRBD1 (6 bases). Trimming removed 1 base from V and 4 bases from J, with 13 bases in between. CDR1 is SGHVS, CDR2 FQNEAQ, per germline. This CDR3 is built from 15 residues. The CDR3 bases are TGTGCCAGCAGCTTAGTCGGCAGGGGCGTCACTGAAGCTTTCTTT. The encoded protein is CASSLVGRGVTEAFF.

The rearrangement joins TRBV27 to TRBJ1-1; 7 bases are a match to TRBD1. The trim removed 4 bases at V and 9 bases at J, leaving 11 bases unmatched. Germline CDR1 reads MNHEY; CDR2 reads SMNVEV (reference sequence). The CDR3 is made up of 14 amino acids. CDR3 sequence reads: CASSSTLTGEKAFF. The CDR3 coding sequence is TGTGCCAGCAGTTCCACTCTAACAGGGGAAAAAGCTTTCTTT.

There are a few counts of this clone. The V gene is TRBV4-3, the J gene TRBJ1-2, with 7 bases aligning to TRBD1. This CDR3 has 13 amino acids. Trimming removed 0 bases from V and 8 bases from J; junction bases left unmatched: 3. The germline gives CDR1 LGHNA, CDR2 YSLEER. Written as DNA, the CDR3 is TGCGCCAGCAGCCAAGAGCACAGGGGCGGCTACACCTTC. The encoded protein is CASSQEHRGGYTF.

There are a few counts of this clone. Other nucleotide sequences from this sample produce the same CDR3. This chain joins TRBV18 and TRBJ2-3; D perhaps matches TRBD2 (6 bases). The CDR3 runs 13 residues. V was trimmed by 0 bases and J by 5 bases, leaving 6 bases between them. Germline values: CDR1 KGHSH, CDR2 LQKENI. The CDR3 region has the DNA TGTGCCAGCTCACCACCGGGGGGAGATACGCAGTATTTT. Residues: CASSPPGGDTQYF.

The chain employs TRBV9 and TRBJ1-1, with unresolved D. CDR1 SGDLS and CDR2 YYNGEE come from the germline V gene. This CDR3 comprises 14 residues. Trimming took 0 bases from V and 2 from J, leaving 8 bases between them. The CDR3 nucleotides read TGTGCCAGCAGCGTAGTGGGCACTAACACTGAAGCTTTCTTT. It encodes CASSVVGTNTEAFF. The complete variable domain, with remaining parts taken from reference TRBV9 and TRBJ1-1, reads DSGVTQTPKHLITATGQRVTLRCSPRSGDLSVYWYQQSLDQGLQFLIQYYNGEERAKGNILERFSAQQFPDLHSELNLSSLELGDSALYFCASSVVGTNTEAFFGQGTRLTVV.

CDR3 coding DNA: TGTGCCAGCAGCCACGGGGGATCTTACAATGAGCAGTTCTTC. Its protein product is CASSHGGSYNEQFF. The chain carries TRBV7-2 and TRBJ2-1; a weak D match, TRBD2 (6 bases). The CDR3 is 14 amino acids. Germline-derived CDR1 and CDR2 are SGHTA and FQGNSA. The ends were cut back, 5 bases at V and 4 bases at J, with 12 bases in the middle.

A few counts support this clone. The V call is TRBV7-2, the J call TRBJ2-7; 12 nucleotides line up with TRBD2. The V and J ends lost 5 bases and 4 bases, in that order; junction bases with no gene match: 6. This CDR3 has 15 amino acids. Germline CDR1 is SGHTA and CDR2 is FQGNSA. The CDR3 sequence is CASSQLAGGPYEQYF. CDR3 sequence (DNA): TGTGCCAGCAGCCAGCTAGCGGGGGGGCCGTACGAGCAGTACTTC.

V is TRBV6-6 and J is TRBJ1-5; a weak D match, TRBD1 (5 bases). V was cut by 7 bases and J by 4 bases, with 17 bases left in between. CDR1 is MNHNY and CDR2 is SVGAGI in the germline V gene (reference sequence). The CDR3 is 15 residues long. The CDR3 nucleotides are TGTGCCAGCAATAGTCCGGGACTCGAGAATCAGCCCCAGCATTTT. Amino acids: CASNSPGLENQPQHF.

This clone was seen a few times. This chain connects TRBV5-4 to TRBJ1-1; TRBD1 agrees at 10 bases. CDR1 and CDR2 from the germline V gene are SGHNT and YYREEE (reference sequence). V lost 4 bases and J lost 5; bases outside the gene matches: 14. The CDR3 contains 17 residues. The CDR3 loop reads CASSPKADRGLRTEAFF. The CDR3 region has the DNA TGTGCCAGCAGCCCAAAAGCTGACAGGGGGCTTCGGACTGAAGCTTTCTTT.

This clone was recorded a few times. The chain combines TRBV7-9 with TRBJ2-3; 7 positions agree with TRBD2. The germline gives CDR1 SEHNR, CDR2 FQNEAQ (reference sequence). The CDR3 is 17 amino acids. V dropped 1 base and J dropped 1; count of bases not matched to a gene: 8. CDR3 in amino acids: CASSLVRGGFGTDTQYF. The CDR3 nucleotides are TGTGCCAGCAGCTTAGTCCGGGGAGGGTTCGGCACAGATACGCAGTATTTT.

This clone was counted only a few times. The V and J genes are TRBV5-1 and TRBJ1-2; D call uncertain. V was shortened by 1 base and J by 4 bases, with 8 bases between the two germline ends. This CDR3 spans 13 amino acids. The germline CDR1 and CDR2 sequences are SGHRS and YFSETQ. The CDR3: CASSLRQSYGYTF. The CDR3 region has the DNA TGCGCCAGCAGCTTGCGACAATCCTATGGCTACACCTTC.

CDR3 amino acids: CASSLDKADTQYF. Written as DNA, the CDR3 is TGCGCCAGCAGCTTGGACAAAGCAGATACGCAGTATTTT. The chain joins TRBV5-1 to TRBJ2-3, with no clear D. Germline V gene sequence: CDR1 SGHRS, CDR2 YFSETQ. This CDR3 has 13 residues. Trimming removed 0 bases at V and 4 bases at J, with 6 bases between.

The V call is TRBV5-1, the J call TRBJ2-3; D may be TRBD2 (5 bases). The CDR3 has 15 residues. Trimming took off 7 bases at V and 3 bases at J, with 18 bases between the two ends. CDR1 is SGHRS and CDR2 is YFSETQ in the germline V gene. The CDR3 DNA reads TGCGCCAGCTGTCTAGCCCCTCCCGGGACAGATACGCAGTATTTT. Its translation is CASCLAPPGTDTQYF.

This clone came up a few times. The chain joins TRBV5-1 to TRBJ1-1, with 9 positions matching TRBD1. This CDR3 is built from 16 residues. The germline V gene has CDR1 SGHRS and CDR2 YFSETQ. Losses at the gene ends were 4 bases for V and 0 bases for J; bases not matched to a gene: 7. CDR3 in amino acids: CASSPSTGGMNTEAFF. CDR3 bases: TGCGCCAGCAGCCCTAGTACAGGGGGCATGAACACTGAAGCTTTCTTT.

There are a few counts of this clone. The CDR3 DNA is TGCAGCGTTGGGTATAGCGGTTCCACAGATACGCAGTATTTT. Its translation: CSVGYSGSTDTQYF. The J gene is TRBJ2-3, the V gene TRBV29-1, with a weak D call TRBD2 (6 bases). The CDR3 has 14 residues. Trimming removed 4 bases from V and 2 bases from J, with 13 bases in between. The germline V gene encodes CDR1 SQVTM and CDR2 ANQGSEA.

The chain uses TRBV27 and TRBJ1-5; D perhaps matches TRBD1 (5 bases). V gave up 0 bases and J gave up 4 bases, with 13 bases separating them. Germline values: CDR1 MNHEY, CDR2 SMNVEV (reference sequence). CDR3 length: 16 residues. CDR3 residues: CASSLSAGPANQPQHF. In DNA form, the CDR3 reads TGTGCCAGCAGTTTATCGGCGGGGCCGGCGAATCAGCCCCAGCATTTT.

This rearrangement joins TRBV19 to TRBJ1-5, with 7 bases that match TRBD1. Germline values: CDR1 LNHDA, CDR2 SQIVND (reference sequence). V lost 9 bases and J lost 7; bases outside the gene matches: 18. The CDR3 consists of 16 residues. In nucleotides, the CDR3 is TGTGCCAGCGATCGGGACAGCCAGTTCGTTGGGCAGCCCCAGCATTTT. This sequence encodes CASDRDSQFVGQPQHF. Full variable domain (remainder filled in from reference TRBV19 and TRBJ1-5): DGGITQSPKYLFRKEGQNVTLSCEQNLNHDAMYWYRQDPGQGLRLIYYSQIVNDFQKGDIAEGYSVSREKKESFPLTVTSAQKNPTAFYLCASDRDSQFVGQPQHFGDGTRLSIL.

This clone was picked up many times. J is TRBJ2-5 and V is TRBV2; 10 bases map to TRBD1. V trimming: 11 bases; J trimming: 0 bases; junction bases outside the gene matches: 9. This CDR3 is 15 amino acids long. Germline-derived CDR1 and CDR2 are SNHLY and FYNNEI. This CDR3 reads CAAARDRGDQETQYF. The CDR3 bases are TGTGCCGCCGCGCGGGACAGGGGAGACCAAGAGACCCAGTACTTC. The entire variable domain, with the rest obtained from reference TRBV2 and TRBJ2-5, is as follows: EPEVTQTPSHQVTQMGQEVILRCVPISNHLYFYWYRQILGQKVEFLVSFYNNEISEKSEIFDDQFSVERPDGSNFTLKIRSTKLEDSAMYFCAAARDRGDQETQYFGPGTRLLVL.

This clone was observed a handful of times. J is TRBJ1-1 and V is TRBV7-9, with 7 positions matching TRBD1. V lost 0 bases, J lost 4 bases, and 11 bases stayed unmatched. CDR1 and CDR2 (germline): SEHNR, FQNEAQ (reference sequence). This CDR3 region has 17 residues. CDR3 in amino acids: CASSLALGRGRLTEAFF. In nucleotides, the CDR3 is TGTGCCAGCAGCTTAGCTCTTGGAAGGGGGCGCCTCACTGAAGCTTTCTTT.

The chain couples TRBV6-1 to TRBJ2-7; D call uncertain. CDR3 length equals 13 residues. Germline V lookup: CDR1 MNHNS, CDR2 SASEGT. Trimming took off 3 bases at V and 3 bases at J, with 9 bases between the two ends. CDR3 protein: CASSEASHYEQYF. The CDR3 DNA sequence: TGTGCCAGCAGTGAGGCCAGTCACTACGAGCAGTACTTC.